The 19 T cell receptor beta chains given below trace back to one sample, sequenced in a study of CD8+CD57+ T cells in acquired aplastic anemia. Investigators profiled TCR beta VDJ and CDR3 from genomic DNA template. One entry per CDR3 protein results from TCRdb running MiXCR on the reads. The data hold about 170,000 distinct CDR3 sequences, with approximately 40% observed a single time. The sample consisted of sorted CD4+, CD8+, or CD8+CD57+ T cells (not recorded which) from PBMCs. The receptors were sampled from a human donor in good health.

In the case of this clonotype: Sequence at one end of the junction differs from germline and may be a read error. The V and J genes are TRBV2 and TRBJ2-3; tentatively, D is TRBD1 (6 bases). CDR3 size: 14 residues. Germline V gene lookup returns CDR1 SNHLY and CDR2 FYNNEI. The CDR3 sequence is CASRNRVIADTQSF. CDR3 DNA sequence: TGTGCCAGCAGGAACAGGGTGATTGCAGATACGCAGTCTTTT.

This clonotype was observed at least ten times. This sequence joins TRBV5-1 and TRBJ1-1; 8 positions match TRBD1. This CDR3 is 17 amino acids long. CDR1 SGHRS and CDR2 YFSETQ come from the germline V gene. After removal of 7 bases from V and 0 bases from J, the junction contained 14 bases not matched to a gene. DNA for the CDR3: TGCGCCAGCCCATACCTCGACAGGGGACAAATGAACACTGAAGCTTTCTTT. This encodes CASPYLDRGQMNTEAFF.

J is TRBJ2-1 and V is TRBV4-1, with TRBD2 matching over 10 bases. Germline V gene sequence: CDR1 MGHRA, CDR2 YSYEKL. The CDR3 sequence is 16 residues long. The V gene end was trimmed by 0 bases and the J gene end by 3 bases; junction bases not matched to a gene: 2. CDR3 in amino acids: CASSQDRTSGYNEQFF. For the CDR3, the DNA is TGCGCCAGCAGCCAAGATCGGACTAGCGGCTACAATGAGCAGTTCTTC.

About this clonotype itself: Relative to the germline gene, one junction end is altered; a read error may explain this. The rearrangement joins TRBV27 to TRBJ2-7, with D hard to call. The CDR3 has 13 residues. Looked up from germline, CDR1 is MNHEY and CDR2 is SMNVEV (reference sequence). The CDR3 spells CASNLSPGYEQYF. CDR3 in DNA: TGTGCCAGCAATTTATCGCCGGGCTACGAGCAGTACTTC.

In this sample, this clonotype turned up a few times. V and J are TRBV5-5 and TRBJ1-1; perhaps TRBD1 as D (5 bases). Germline CDR1 is SGHKS and CDR2 is YYEKEE (reference sequence). The CDR3 sequence is 15 residues long. Deletions cut 3 bases from V and 4 bases from J, with 16 bases between. CDR3 DNA sequence: TGTGCCAGCAGCTCACCGGGACCGAGCGTCACTGAAGCTTTCTTT. It is translated as CASSSPGPSVTEAFF.

This clonotype has just a few counts. The chain links TRBV15 to TRBJ1-6; D might be TRBD1 (6 bases). V was cut by 7 bases and J by 7 bases, with 11 bases left in between. CDR3 length equals 13 residues. The germline CDR1 and CDR2 sequences are LNHNV and YYDKDF (reference sequence). As DNA, the CDR3 is TGTGCCACCACGGGGGGCGTCAATTCACCCCTCCACTTT. It codes for CATTGGVNSPLHF.

Of note for this clonotype: One junction end disagrees with the germline gene, perhaps due to a read error. This chain connects TRBV10-3 to TRBJ2-7; tentatively, D is TRBD1 or TRBD2 (7 bases each). The CDR3 covers 14 residues. Germline V gene data show CDR1 as ENHRY and CDR2 as SYGVKD. CDR3 residues: CAISGQGGDYGQYF. CDR3 sequence (DNA): TGCGCCATCAGTGGGCAGGGGGGGGACTACGGGCAGTACTTC.

This clonotype was seen many times. This chain uses TRBV7-9 with TRBJ2-3, with D perhaps matching TRBD1 (5 bases). Trimming removed 5 bases at V and 6 bases at J, with 12 bases between. CDR3 size: 13 residues. In germline, CDR1 is SEHNR, CDR2 FQNEAQ (reference sequence). CDR3 nucleotide sequence: TGTGCCAGCAGCCTCGTAGGGGCGGATACGCAGTATTTT. It specifies CASSLVGADTQYF.

In this sample, this clonotype turned up many times. The rearrangement links TRBV3-1 to TRBJ2-5; D is unclear. Trimming cost V 1 base and J 1 base, with 1 base left between them. CDR1 and CDR2 from the germline V gene are LGHDT and YNNKEL (reference sequence). The CDR3 has 12 amino acids. For the CDR3, the DNA is TGTGCCAGCAGCCAAGGCCAAGAGACCCAGTACTTC. It is translated as CASSQGQETQYF.

The V and J genes are TRBV29-1 and TRBJ2-6, with D possibly matching TRBD2 (7 bases). This CDR3 contains 17 residues. Trimming took 6 bases from V and 4 from J, leaving 22 bases between them. Germline values: CDR1 SQVTM, CDR2 ANQGSEA. As DNA, the CDR3 is TGCAGCGTAGTCACCGGTTGGGGAGGGGGGGGGGCCAACGTCCTGACTTTC. Protein product: CSVVTGWGGGGANVLTF. The complete variable domain, with remaining parts taken from reference TRBV29-1 and TRBJ2-6, reads SAVISQKPSRDICQRGTSLTIQCQVDSQVTMMFWYRQQPGQSLTLIATANQGSEATYESGFVIDKFPISRPNLTFSTLTVSNMSPEDSSIYLCSVVTGWGGGGANVLTFGAGSRLTVL.

This clonotype was seen repeatedly, ten times or more. The chain employs TRBV6-5 and TRBJ1-6; 7 bases are a match to TRBD1. Germline V gene lookup returns CDR1 MNHEY and CDR2 SVGAGI. V trimming: 2 bases; J trimming: 10 bases; junction bases outside the gene matches: 8. This CDR3 has 15 amino acids. The CDR3 reads CASSYGTAFRSPLHF. CDR3 nucleotide sequence: TGTGCCAGCAGTTACGGGACAGCCTTTAGATCACCCCTCCACTTT.

This clonotype was counted ten times or more. This chain connects TRBV6-1 to TRBJ2-3, with 9 positions matching TRBD2. Germline-derived CDR1 and CDR2 are MNHNS and SASEGT. J gave up 3 bases and V 5 bases, and 6 bases lay outside the gene matches. This CDR3 is built from 15 residues. The CDR3 DNA reads TGTGCCAGCAGTCGACAGCGGGGGGCAACAGATACGCAGTATTTT. Residues: CASSRQRGATDTQYF.

The chain links TRBV2 to TRBJ1-1; tentatively, D is TRBD1 (6 bases). CDR1 and CDR2 from the germline V gene are SNHLY and FYNNEI. Trimming cost V 7 bases and J 5 bases, with 11 bases left between them. This CDR3 is 12 amino acids long. CDR3 region: CASTERGTEAFF. As DNA, the CDR3 is TGTGCCAGCACCGAGAGGGGGACTGAAGCTTTCTTT.

V usage is TRBV19 and J usage is TRBJ2-1; the D is unclear. The CDR3 runs to 13 residues. In germline, CDR1 is LNHDA, CDR2 SQIVND (reference sequence). V shed 3 bases and J shed 4 bases, with 7 bases lying between them. This CDR3 is CASSISIYNEQFF. CDR3 bases: TGTGCCAGTAGTATCAGTATATACAATGAGCAGTTCTTC.

The chain couples TRBV29-1 to TRBJ1-1; a possible D gene is TRBD1 (5 bases). Trimming took off 4 bases at V and 4 bases at J, with 7 bases between the two ends. In germline, CDR1 is SQVTM, CDR2 ANQGSEA. This CDR3 contains 11 residues. The CDR3 DNA sequence: TGCAGCGTTGCTCAGGGCACTGAAGCTTTCTTT. This translates into CSVAQGTEAFF.

This clonotype has at least ten counts. In DNA, the CDR3 is TGCGCCAGCAGCCCGGGACCCGGGTATGGCTACACCTTC. Translated: CASSPGPGYGYTF. The J gene is TRBJ1-2, the V gene TRBV4-3; TRBD1 might be the D (5 bases). V lost 4 bases, J lost 5 bases, and 11 bases lay in between. From germline, CDR1 is LGHNA and CDR2 YSLEER. The CDR3 has 13 amino acids.

This clonotype has ten or more counts. The chain has TRBV6-6 and TRBJ2-5; TRBD2 agrees at 10 bases. CDR3 length: 16 residues. The V gene's germline CDR1 is MNHNY and CDR2 SVGAGI (reference sequence). V lost 2 bases to trimming and J lost 4 bases; unmatched junction nucleotides: 7. CDR3 region: CASSYVASGGSETQYF. The CDR3 nucleotides are TGTGCCAGCAGTTACGTGGCTAGCGGGGGTTCAGAGACCCAGTACTTC.

In its sample, this clonotype was seen many times. The rearrangement links TRBV2 to TRBJ2-7; D remains ambiguous. V was cut by 1 base and J by 1 base, with 11 bases left in between. There are 15 residues in the CDR3. Germline V gives CDR1 SNHLY, CDR2 FYNNEI. In nucleotides, the CDR3 is TGTGCCAGCAGTGAAGAGTGGGGTAGATCCTACGAGCAGTACTTC. Protein: CASSEEWGRSYEQYF.

This chain uses TRBV10-3 with TRBJ1-1; D perhaps matches TRBD1 (6 bases). CDR1 and CDR2 (germline): ENHRY, SYGVKD. CDR3 length: 13 amino acids. Trimming removed 6 bases at V and 1 base at J, with 9 bases between. The CDR3 sequence: CAISEDRNTEAFF. CDR3 DNA: TGTGCCATCAGCGAGGACAGGAACACTGAAGCTTTCTTT.